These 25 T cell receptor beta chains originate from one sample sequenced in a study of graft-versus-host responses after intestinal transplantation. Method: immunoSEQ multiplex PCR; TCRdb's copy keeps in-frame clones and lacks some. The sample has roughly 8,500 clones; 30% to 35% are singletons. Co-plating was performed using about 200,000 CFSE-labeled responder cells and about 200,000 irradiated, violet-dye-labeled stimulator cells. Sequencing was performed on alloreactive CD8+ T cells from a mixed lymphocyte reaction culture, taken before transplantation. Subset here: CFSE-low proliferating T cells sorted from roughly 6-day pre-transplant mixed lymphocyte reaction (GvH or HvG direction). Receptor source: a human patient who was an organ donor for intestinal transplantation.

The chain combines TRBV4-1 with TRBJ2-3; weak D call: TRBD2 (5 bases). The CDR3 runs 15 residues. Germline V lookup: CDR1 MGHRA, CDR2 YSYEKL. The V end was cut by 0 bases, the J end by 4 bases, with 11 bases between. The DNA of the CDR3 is TGCGCCAGCAGCCAAGATAGGTTCGGGGCAGATACGCAGTATTTT. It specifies CASSQDRFGADTQYF.

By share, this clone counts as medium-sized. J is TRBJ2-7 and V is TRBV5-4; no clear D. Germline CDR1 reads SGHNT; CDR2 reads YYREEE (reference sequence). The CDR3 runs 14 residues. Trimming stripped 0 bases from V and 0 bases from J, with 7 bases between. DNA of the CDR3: TGTGCCAGCAGCTTGGGGTTCGGCTCCTACGAGCAGTACTTC. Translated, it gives CASSLGFGSYEQYF. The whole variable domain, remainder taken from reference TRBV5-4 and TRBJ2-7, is ETGVTQSPTHLIKTRGQQVTLRCSSQSGHNTVSWYQQALGQGPQFIFQYYREEENGRGNFPPRFSGLQFPNYSSELNVNALELDDSALYLCASSLGFGSYEQYFGPGTRLTVT.

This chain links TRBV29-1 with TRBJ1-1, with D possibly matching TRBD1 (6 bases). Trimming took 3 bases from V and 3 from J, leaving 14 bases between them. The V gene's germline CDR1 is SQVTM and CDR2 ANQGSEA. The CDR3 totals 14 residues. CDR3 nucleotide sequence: TGCAGCGTTGAGCCGATAGAGGGGGACACTGAAGCTTTCTTT. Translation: CSVEPIEGDTEAFF.

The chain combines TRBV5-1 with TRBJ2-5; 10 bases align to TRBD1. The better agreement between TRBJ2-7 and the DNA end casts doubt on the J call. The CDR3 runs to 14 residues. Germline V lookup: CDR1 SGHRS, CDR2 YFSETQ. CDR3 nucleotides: TGCGCCAGCAGCTTGGAGACAGGGGGCGTCGAGCAGTACTTC. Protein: CASSLETGGVEQYF.

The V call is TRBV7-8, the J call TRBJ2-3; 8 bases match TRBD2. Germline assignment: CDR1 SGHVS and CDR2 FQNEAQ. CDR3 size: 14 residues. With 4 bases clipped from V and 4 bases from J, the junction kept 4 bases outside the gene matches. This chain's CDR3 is CASSSLTSADTQYF. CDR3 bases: TGTGCCAGCAGCTCCCTGACTAGCGCAGATACGCAGTATTTT. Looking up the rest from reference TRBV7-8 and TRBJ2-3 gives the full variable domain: GAGVSQSPRYKVAKRGQDVALRCDPISGHVSLFWYQQALGQGPEFLTYFQNEAQLDKSGLPSDRFFAERPEGSVSTLKIQRTQQEDSAVYLCASSSLTSADTQYFGPGTRLTVL.

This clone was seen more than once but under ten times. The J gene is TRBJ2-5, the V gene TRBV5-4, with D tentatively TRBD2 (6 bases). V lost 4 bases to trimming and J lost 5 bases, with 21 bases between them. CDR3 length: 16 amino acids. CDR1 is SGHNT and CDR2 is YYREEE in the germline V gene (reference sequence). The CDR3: CASSQEMGNGGETQYF. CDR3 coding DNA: TGTGCCAGCAGCCAAGAAATGGGCAACGGAGGGGAGACCCAGTACTTC.

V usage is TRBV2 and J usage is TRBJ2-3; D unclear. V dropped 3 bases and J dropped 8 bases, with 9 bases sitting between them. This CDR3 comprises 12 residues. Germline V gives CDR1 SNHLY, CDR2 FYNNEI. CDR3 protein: CASSDEWFTQYF. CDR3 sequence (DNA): TGTGCCAGCAGTGATGAGTGGTTTACGCAGTATTTT.

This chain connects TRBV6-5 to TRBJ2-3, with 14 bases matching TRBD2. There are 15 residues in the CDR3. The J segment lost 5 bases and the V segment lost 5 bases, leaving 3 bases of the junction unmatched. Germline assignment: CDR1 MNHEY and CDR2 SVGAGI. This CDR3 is CASSTGLAGVDTQYF. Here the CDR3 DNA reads TGTGCCAGCAGTACGGGACTAGCGGGAGTAGATACGCAGTATTTT.

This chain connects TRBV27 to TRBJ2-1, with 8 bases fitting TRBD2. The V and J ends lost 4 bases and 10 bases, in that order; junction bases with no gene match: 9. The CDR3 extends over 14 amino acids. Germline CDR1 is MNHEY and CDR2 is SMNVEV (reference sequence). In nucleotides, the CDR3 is TGTGCCAGCAGTTGGGGTAGCGGGGATGGGGAGCAGTTCTTC. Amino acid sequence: CASSWGSGDGEQFF.

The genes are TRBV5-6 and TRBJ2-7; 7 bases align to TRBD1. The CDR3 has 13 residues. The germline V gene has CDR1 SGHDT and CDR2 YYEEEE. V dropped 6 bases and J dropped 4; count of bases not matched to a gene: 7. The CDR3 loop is CASTTGAIYEQYF. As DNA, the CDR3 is TGTGCCAGCACTACAGGGGCTATATACGAGCAGTACTTC.

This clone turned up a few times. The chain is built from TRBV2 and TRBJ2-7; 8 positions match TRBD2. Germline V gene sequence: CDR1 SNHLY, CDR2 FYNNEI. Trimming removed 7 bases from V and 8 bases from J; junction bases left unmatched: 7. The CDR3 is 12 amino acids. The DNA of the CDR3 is TGTGCCAGCACGGGTAGCGGGAAGAAGCAGTACTTC. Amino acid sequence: CASTGSGKKQYF. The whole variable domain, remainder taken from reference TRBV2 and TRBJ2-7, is EPEVTQTPSHQVTQMGQEVILRCVPISNHLYFYWYRQILGQKVEFLVSFYNNEISEKSEIFDDQFSVERPDGSNFTLKIRSTKLEDSAMYFCASTGSGKKQYFGPGTRLTVT.

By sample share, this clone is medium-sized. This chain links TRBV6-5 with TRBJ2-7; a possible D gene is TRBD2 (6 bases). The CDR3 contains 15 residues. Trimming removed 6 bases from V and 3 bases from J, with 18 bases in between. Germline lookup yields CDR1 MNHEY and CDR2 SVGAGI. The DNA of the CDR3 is TGTGCCAGCAGCGCGGAGGGCGGCCTTTACTACGAGCAGTACTTC. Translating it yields CASSAEGGLYYEQYF.

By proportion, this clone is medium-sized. This CDR3 reads CSAQQGGNEQFF. In DNA form, the CDR3 reads TGCAGCGCCCAACAGGGGGGGAATGAGCAGTTCTTC. This chain uses TRBV29-1 with TRBJ2-1, with D possibly TRBD1 on 8 matching bases. The CDR3 has 12 residues. The germline CDR1 and CDR2 sequences are SQVTM and ANQGSEA. Trimming removed 7 bases from V and 7 bases from J, with 14 bases in between.

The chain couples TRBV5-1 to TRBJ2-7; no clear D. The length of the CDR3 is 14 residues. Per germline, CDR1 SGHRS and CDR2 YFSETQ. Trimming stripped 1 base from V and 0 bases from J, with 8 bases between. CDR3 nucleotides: TGCGCCAGCAGCTTGTGGCACAGCTCCTACGAGCAGTACTTC. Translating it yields CASSLWHSSYEQYF.

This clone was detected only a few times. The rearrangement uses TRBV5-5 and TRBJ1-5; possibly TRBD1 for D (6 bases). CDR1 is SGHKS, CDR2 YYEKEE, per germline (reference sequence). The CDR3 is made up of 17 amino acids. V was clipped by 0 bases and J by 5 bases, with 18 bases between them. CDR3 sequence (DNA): TGTGCCAGCAGCTTGGGACATCGGGAACAGGGAGATCAGCCCCAGCATTTT. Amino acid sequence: CASSLGHREQGDQPQHF. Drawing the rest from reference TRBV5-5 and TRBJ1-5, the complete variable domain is DAGVTQSPTHLIKTRGQQVTLRCSPISGHKSVSWYQQVLGQGPQFIFQYYEKEERGRGNFPDRFSARQFPNYSSELNVNALLLGDSALYLCASSLGHREQGDQPQHFGDGTRLSIL.

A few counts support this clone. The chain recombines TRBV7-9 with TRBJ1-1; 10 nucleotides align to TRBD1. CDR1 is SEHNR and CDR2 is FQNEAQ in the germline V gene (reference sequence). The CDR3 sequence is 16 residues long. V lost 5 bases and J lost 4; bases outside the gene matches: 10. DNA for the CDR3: TGTGCCAGCAGCCCGAGGGACAGGGGCTTTGGCACTGAAGCTTTCTTT. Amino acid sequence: CASSPRDRGFGTEAFF.

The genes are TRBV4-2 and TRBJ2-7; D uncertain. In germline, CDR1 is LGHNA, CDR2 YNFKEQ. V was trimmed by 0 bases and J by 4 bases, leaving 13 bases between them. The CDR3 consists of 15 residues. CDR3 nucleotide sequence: TGTGCCAGCAGCCAAGATCGTGGCAGGCCTTACGAGCAGTACTTC. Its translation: CASSQDRGRPYEQYF.

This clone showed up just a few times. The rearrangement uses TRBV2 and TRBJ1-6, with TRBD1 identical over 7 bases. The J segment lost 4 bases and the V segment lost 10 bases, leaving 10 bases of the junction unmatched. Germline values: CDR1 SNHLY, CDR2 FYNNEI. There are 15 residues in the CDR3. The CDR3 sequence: CATITGTDYNSPLHF. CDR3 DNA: TGTGCCACTATAACTGGGACAGATTATAATTCACCCCTCCACTTT.

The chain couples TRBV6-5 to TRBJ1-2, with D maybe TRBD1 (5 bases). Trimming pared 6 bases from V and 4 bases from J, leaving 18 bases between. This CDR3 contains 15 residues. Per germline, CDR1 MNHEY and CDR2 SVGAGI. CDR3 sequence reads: CASRGPGGRVYGYTF. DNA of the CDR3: TGTGCCAGCAGGGGACCGGGGGGGAGAGTCTATGGCTACACCTTC.

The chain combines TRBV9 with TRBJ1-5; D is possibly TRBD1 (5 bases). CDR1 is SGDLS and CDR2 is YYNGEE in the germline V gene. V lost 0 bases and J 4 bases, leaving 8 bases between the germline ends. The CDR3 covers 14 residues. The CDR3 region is CASSVGEGNQPQHF. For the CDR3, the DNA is TGTGCCAGCAGCGTAGGGGAGGGGAATCAGCCCCAGCATTTT.

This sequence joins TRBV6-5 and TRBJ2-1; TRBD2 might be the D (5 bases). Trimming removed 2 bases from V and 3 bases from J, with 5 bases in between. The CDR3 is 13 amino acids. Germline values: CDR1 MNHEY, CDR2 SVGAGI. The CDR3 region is CASSYRDYNEQFF. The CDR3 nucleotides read TGTGCCAGCAGTTACCGGGACTACAATGAGCAGTTCTTC.

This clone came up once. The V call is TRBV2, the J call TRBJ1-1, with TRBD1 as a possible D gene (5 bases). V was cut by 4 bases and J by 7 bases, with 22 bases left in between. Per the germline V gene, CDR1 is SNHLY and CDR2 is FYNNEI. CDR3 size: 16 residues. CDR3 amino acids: CASSVGLGLTWGEAFF. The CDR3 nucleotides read TGTGCCAGCAGTGTTGGACTGGGACTCACATGGGGTGAAGCTTTCTTT.

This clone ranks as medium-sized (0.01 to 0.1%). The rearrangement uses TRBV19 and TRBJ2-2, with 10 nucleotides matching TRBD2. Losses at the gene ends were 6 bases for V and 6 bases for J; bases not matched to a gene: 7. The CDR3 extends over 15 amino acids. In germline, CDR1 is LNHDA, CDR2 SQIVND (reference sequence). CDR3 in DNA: TGTGCCAGTAGGCTAGCGGGGGCGTCTGCCGGGGAGCTGTTTTTT. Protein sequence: CASRLAGASAGELFF.

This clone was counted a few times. The CDR3 protein is CASVRLSSSTDTQYF. CDR3 sequence (DNA): TGTGCCAGCGTTAGACTTTCGTCTAGCACAGATACGCAGTATTTT. This sequence joins TRBV6-5 and TRBJ2-3; no clear D. V lost 8 bases and J lost 0, with 15 bases in between. This CDR3 is built from 15 residues. Per the germline V gene, CDR1 is MNHEY and CDR2 is SVGAGI.

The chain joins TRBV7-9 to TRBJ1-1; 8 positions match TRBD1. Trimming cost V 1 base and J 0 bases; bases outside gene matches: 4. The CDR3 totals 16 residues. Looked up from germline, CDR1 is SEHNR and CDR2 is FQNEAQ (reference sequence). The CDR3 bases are TGTGCCAGCAGCTTAGGAACAGGGGGAATGAACACTGAAGCTTTCTTT. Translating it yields CASSLGTGGMNTEAFF.